Below, 18 T cell receptor beta chains from the same sample are listed, as sequenced in a study of blood T cell repertoires in COVID-19 (dated by TCRdb to between 2020 and 2021). Libraries came from the immunoSEQ multiplex PCR assay. TCRdb provides this immuneACCESS table in a form limited to in-frame rearrangements. Some clones are lacking; in checked studies, under half of them reflect an unresolved V gene, and why the rest are absent is not known. The sample table lists around 180,000 clones, approximately 85% of them with a count of one. The ten most abundant clones make up 9.8% of the sample. Sequenced sample: peripheral blood. The origin of the receptors is a woman older than 75 with acute or convalescent COVID-19.

The chain couples TRBV24-1 to TRBJ2-5; TRBD1 agrees at 8 bases. After removal of 9 bases from V and 9 bases from J, the junction contained 5 bases not matched to a gene. Germline values: CDR1 KGHDR, CDR2 SFDVKD. The CDR3 sequence is 11 residues long. CDR3 DNA: TGTGCCACCGGGACAGGCGAGGCCCAGTACTTC. Its translation is CATGTGEAQYF.

The V call is TRBV10-3, the J call TRBJ2-7, with D perhaps TRBD1 (6 bases). Trimming left V 3 bases short and J 2 bases short, with 23 bases between. Germline values: CDR1 ENHRY, CDR2 SYGVKD. The CDR3 sequence is 18 residues long. This chain's CDR3 is CAISETIGLVQGAYEQYF. The CDR3 DNA reads as TGTGCCATCAGTGAAACGATAGGATTAGTACAGGGTGCCTACGAGCAGTACTTC.

V usage is TRBV19 and J usage is TRBJ2-3; 7 nucleotides line up with TRBD2. The CDR3 is 15 residues long. The germline V gene encodes CDR1 LNHDA and CDR2 SQIVND (reference sequence). V gave up 4 bases and J gave up 5 bases; unmatched junction bases: 9. Written as DNA, the CDR3 is TGTGCCAGTAGTAGCGAGGGTTGGGGGGGAGATACGCAGTATTTT. Translated: CASSSEGWGGDTQYF.

The J gene is TRBJ2-5, the V gene TRBV5-1; D unresolved. V was clipped by 0 bases and J by 5 bases, with 8 bases between them. The CDR3 sequence is 13 residues long. Germline CDR1 reads SGHRS; CDR2 reads YFSETQ. The CDR3 loop reads CASSLVLVETQYF. The CDR3 DNA reads as TGCGCCAGCAGCTTGGTCCTCGTGGAGACCCAGTACTTC.

The V gene is TRBV29-1, the J gene TRBJ2-2; D not certain. V lost 4 bases, J lost 5 bases, and 14 bases lay in between. Germline values: CDR1 SQVTM, CDR2 ANQGSEA. This CDR3 is 14 amino acids long. Written as DNA, the CDR3 is TGCAGCGTTGCCTCCGGTCTAGAGACCGGGGAGCTGTTTTTT. It codes for CSVASGLETGELFF.

This clone came up a few times. V is TRBV29-1 and J is TRBJ2-1, with TRBD2 matching over 7 bases. Germline loops: CDR1 SQVTM, CDR2 ANQGSEA. The CDR3 has 12 residues. V trimming: 7 bases; J trimming: 2 bases; junction bases outside the gene matches: 2. CDR3 nucleotides: TGCAGCGGCGGACTAGCCTACAATGAGCAGTTCTTC. Its translation: CSGGLAYNEQFF.

The rearrangement joins TRBV7-9 to TRBJ2-3; D might be TRBD1 (5 bases). Looked up from germline, CDR1 is SEHNR and CDR2 is FQNEAQ (reference sequence). The CDR3 extends over 15 amino acids. With 6 bases removed from V and 5 bases from J, the gap between germline ends came to 18 bases. CDR3 coding DNA: TGTGCCAGCAGTCCCGAACACGATGACAGAGATACGCAGTATTTT. This codes for CASSPEHDDRDTQYF.

This clone was counted only a few times. The chain combines TRBV4-2 with TRBJ1-2; D gene ambiguous. V lost 0 bases and J lost 4, with 6 bases in between. The germline gives CDR1 LGHNA, CDR2 YNFKEQ. There are 13 residues in the CDR3. The CDR3 sequence is CASSQELSYGYTF. The CDR3 nucleotides are TGTGCCAGCAGCCAAGAATTGAGCTATGGCTACACCTTC.

This chain links TRBV7-2 with TRBJ2-4; weak D call: TRBD2 (5 bases). V shed 5 bases and J shed 9 bases, with 8 bases lying between them. Germline V gene sequence: CDR1 SGHTA, CDR2 FQGNSA. This CDR3 has 11 residues. CDR3 residues: CASSPGGIQYF. For the CDR3, the DNA is TGTGCCAGCAGCCCCGGAGGCATTCAGTACTTC. Complete variable domain (other parts from reference TRBV7-2 and TRBJ2-4): GAGVSQSPSNKVTEKGKDVELRCDPISGHTALYWYRQSLGQGLEFLIYFQGNSAPDKSGLPSDRFSAERTGGSVSTLTIQRTQQEDSAVYLCASSPGGIQYFGAGTRLSVL.

This clone was detected once. The chain recombines TRBV7-3 with TRBJ2-1; 10 nucleotides line up with TRBD2. The CDR3 has 16 residues. The V gene end was trimmed by 4 bases and the J gene end by 8 bases; junction bases not matched to a gene: 11. From germline, CDR1 is SGHTA and CDR2 FQGTGA. The CDR3 nucleotides read TGTGCCAGCAGCTCCTCTAGCGGGAGAAGCATGGATGAGCAGTTCTTC. This encodes CASSSSSGRSMDEQFF. Combining the CDR3 with reference TRBV7-3 and TRBJ2-1 gives the whole variable domain GAGVSQTPSNKVTEKGKYVELRCDPISGHTALYWYRQSLGQGPEFLIYFQGTGAADDSGLPNDRFFAVRPEGSVSTLKIQRTERGDSAVYLCASSSSSGRSMDEQFFGPGTRLTVL.

The chain joins TRBV6-5 to TRBJ1-3; the match to TRBD1 covers 7 bases. Germline V gives CDR1 MNHEY, CDR2 SVGAGI. The CDR3 length is 15 residues. V trimming: 0 bases; J trimming: 5 bases; junction bases outside the gene matches: 4. This CDR3 is CASSYSDRLRNTIYF. In DNA, the CDR3 is TGTGCCAGCAGTTACTCGGACAGGCTCAGAAACACCATATATTTT.

The chain carries TRBV29-1 and TRBJ1-1; D remains ambiguous. V lost 4 bases and J 1 base, leaving 4 bases between the germline ends. The CDR3 spans 11 residues. Germline CDR1 and CDR2: SQVTM and ANQGSEA. The CDR3 nucleotides read TGCAGCGTTGGGAGGAACACTGAAGCTTTCTTT. It codes for CSVGRNTEAFF.

This clone was seen a few times. This sequence joins TRBV10-3 and TRBJ1-1; TRBD1 is a possible D gene (6 bases). V dropped 4 bases and J dropped 1 base, with 7 bases sitting between them. The CDR3 is 13 amino acids. Germline V lookup: CDR1 ENHRY, CDR2 SYGVKD. The CDR3 loop reads CAISGGQNTEAFF. In nucleotides, the CDR3 is TGTGCCATCAGTGGGGGACAGAACACTGAAGCTTTCTTT.

The genes are TRBV4-2 and TRBJ1-5, with D unresolved. V was trimmed by 0 bases and J by 3 bases, leaving 12 bases between them. CDR1 is LGHNA and CDR2 is YNFKEQ in the germline V gene. The CDR3 length is 16 residues. CDR3 DNA: TGTGCCAGCAGCCAAGATCTAGTTAGATTCAATCAGCCCCAGCATTTT. Translating gives CASSQDLVRFNQPQHF.

This chain uses TRBV9 with TRBJ2-1; a possible D gene is TRBD1 (5 bases). Germline V CDR1 and CDR2: SGDLS, YYNGEE. The ends were cut back, 5 bases at V and 9 bases at J, with 9 bases in the middle. The length of the CDR3 is 11 residues. The CDR3 nucleotides are TGTGCCAGCAGTAGAAGGGGTGAGCAGTTCTTC. Protein sequence: CASSRRGEQFF. The entire variable domain, with the rest obtained from reference TRBV9 and TRBJ2-1, is as follows: DSGVTQTPKHLITATGQRVTLRCSPRSGDLSVYWYQQSLDQGLQFLIQYYNGEERAKGNILERFSAQQFPDLHSELNLSSLELGDSALYFCASSRRGEQFFGPGTRLTVL.

The V call is TRBV5-5, the J call TRBJ2-7; D unclear. The CDR3 sequence is 12 residues long. Trimming cost V 0 bases and J 3 bases, with 4 bases left between them. Germline assignment: CDR1 SGHKS and CDR2 YYEKEE (reference sequence). Written as DNA, the CDR3 is TGTGCCAGCAGCTTGGGCGGCTACGAGCAGTACTTC. Translated: CASSLGGYEQYF.

This clone was found once. V and J are TRBV3-1 (or the pseudogene TRBV3-2) and TRBJ1-6; D is possibly TRBD1 (5 bases). Per germline, CDR1 LGHDT and CDR2 YNNKEL (reference sequence). The V end was cut by 5 bases, the J end by 9 bases, with 20 bases between. CDR3 length: 16 residues. CDR3 nucleotides: TGTGCCAGCAGCTTACCGGGACCCTCCGGGGGTTCACCCCTCCACTTT. Amino acid sequence: CASSLPGPSGGSPLHF.

This chain links TRBV9 with TRBJ1-1; D gene ambiguous. Trimming removed 2 bases at V and 0 bases at J, with 8 bases between. This CDR3 is built from 14 residues. The germline V gene encodes CDR1 SGDLS and CDR2 YYNGEE. The CDR3 sequence: CASSVKHMNTEAFF. CDR3 in DNA: TGTGCCAGCAGCGTGAAACACATGAACACTGAAGCTTTCTTT.